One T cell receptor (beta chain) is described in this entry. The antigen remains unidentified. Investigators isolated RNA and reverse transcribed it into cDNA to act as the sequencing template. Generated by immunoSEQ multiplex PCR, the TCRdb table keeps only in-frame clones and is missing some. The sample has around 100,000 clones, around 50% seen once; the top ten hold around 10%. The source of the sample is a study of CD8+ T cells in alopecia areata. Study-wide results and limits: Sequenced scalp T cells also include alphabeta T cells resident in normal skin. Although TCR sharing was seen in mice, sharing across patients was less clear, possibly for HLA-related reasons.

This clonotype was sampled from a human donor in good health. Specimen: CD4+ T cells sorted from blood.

This CDR3 reads CASSSTARTGYGETQYF. CDR3 coding DNA: TGTGCCAGCAGCTCAACTGCCCGAACAGGGTATGGTGAGACCCAGTACTTC. This chain joins TRBV7-9 and TRBJ2-5; D is perhaps TRBD1 (6 bases). The CDR3 has 17 residues. With 4 bases removed from V and 5 bases from J, the gap between germline ends came to 23 bases. From germline, CDR1 is SEHNR and CDR2 FQNEAQ (reference sequence).